This entry lists 14 T cell receptor beta chains sequenced from one sample in a study of blood T cell repertoires in COVID-19 (dated by TCRdb to the early 2020s). Library construction relied on the immunoSEQ multiplex PCR assay. TCRdb took this table from immuneACCESS and kept in-frame rearrangements with V and J called. Such tables lack part of the clones; where checked against another copy, unresolved V genes explain under half of the gap, and the rest is unexplained. The sample contains under 250,000 clones, approximately 89% of them found a single time. The leading ten clones occupy approximately 4.3% of the sample. Sequences were obtained from PBMCs or T cells enriched from blood (not recorded which). Source of these receptors: a woman younger than 45 with acute COVID-19.

In regard to this clone: Other DNA sequences in this sample translate to the same CDR3. The chain carries TRBV6-5 and TRBJ1-5; D call uncertain. Germline CDR1 is MNHEY and CDR2 is SVGAGI. V shed 0 bases and J shed 4 bases, with 7 bases lying between them. The CDR3 extends over 14 amino acids. Here the CDR3 reads CASSYSGRNQPQHF. The CDR3, as DNA: TGTGCCAGCAGTTACTCCGGTCGAAATCAGCCCCAGCATTTT.

V is TRBV25-1 and J is TRBJ1-6, with no clear D. Looked up from germline, CDR1 is MGHDK and CDR2 is SYGVNS. The V and J ends lost 8 bases and 7 bases respectively, with 9 bases between them. The length of the CDR3 is 12 residues. The CDR3 sequence: CASALSNSPLHF. Here the CDR3 DNA reads TGTGCCAGCGCCCTATCGAATTCACCCCTCCACTTT.

This chain uses TRBV7-9 with TRBJ1-5; 8 positions agree with TRBD1. The CDR3 runs to 14 residues. The ends lost 3 bases at V and 6 bases at J; junction bases unmatched: 4. CDR1 SEHNR and CDR2 FQNEAQ come from the germline V gene (reference sequence). For the CDR3, the DNA is TGTGCCAGCAGCTTCCCAGGGGGCACTCAGCCCCAGCATTTT. This gives the protein CASSFPGGTQPQHF.

As to this clone: This specimen includes other DNA sequences encoding the same CDR3. This chain joins TRBV29-1 and TRBJ1-2; a possible D gene is TRBD1 (5 bases). The CDR3 runs to 12 residues. V lost 6 bases and J 3 bases, leaving 11 bases between the germline ends. Germline CDR1 is SQVTM and CDR2 is ANQGSEA. The CDR3 region is CSVVVGDYGYTF. The CDR3 DNA is TGCAGCGTCGTGGTAGGGGACTATGGCTACACCTTC. The complete variable domain, with remaining parts taken from reference TRBV29-1 and TRBJ1-2, reads SAVISQKPSRDICQRGTSLTIQCQVDSQVTMMFWYRQQPGQSLTLIATANQGSEATYESGFVIDKFPISRPNLTFSTLTVSNMSPEDSSIYLCSVVVGDYGYTFGSGTRLTVV.

The V gene is TRBV11-2, the J gene TRBJ2-3; 8 bases align to TRBD2. Germline V CDR1 and CDR2: SGHAT, FQNNGV. With V trimmed by 3 bases and J by 3 bases, 5 bases remained unmatched. This CDR3 has 15 residues. The CDR3: CASSFRRLATDTQYF. The CDR3 DNA sequence: TGTGCCAGCAGCTTTAGGAGACTAGCGACAGATACGCAGTATTTT.

V and J are TRBV10-1 and TRBJ2-5; D is possibly TRBD1 (6 bases). Germline-derived CDR1 and CDR2 are WNHNN and SYGVQD (reference sequence). This CDR3 has 13 residues. Trimming removed 4 bases at V and 7 bases at J, with 13 bases between. For the CDR3, the DNA is TGCGCCAGCAGTGCAGGCCTACAGGGGACCCAGTACTTC. It is translated as CASSAGLQGTQYF.

This chain joins TRBV28 and TRBJ2-7, with a tentative D call TRBD1 (5 bases). The CDR3 is 15 amino acids. Germline-derived CDR1 and CDR2 are MDHEN and SYDVKM. V lost 5 bases and J lost 0, with 14 bases in between. CDR3 sequence: CASSPPGFHSYEQYF. The CDR3 nucleotides read TGTGCCAGCAGTCCCCCAGGGTTCCACTCCTACGAGCAGTACTTC.

The chain combines TRBV19 with TRBJ1-2, with TRBD1 identical over 7 bases. V trimming: 6 bases; J trimming: 6 bases; junction bases outside the gene matches: 7. The CDR3 contains 13 residues. Germline V lookup: CDR1 LNHDA, CDR2 SQIVND (reference sequence). The CDR3 here is CASSRGTANGYTF. CDR3 sequence (DNA): TGTGCCAGTAGCAGGGGGACGGCAAATGGCTACACCTTC.

This chain links TRBV5-4 with TRBJ2-7, with D unresolved. The V end lost 0 bases, the J end lost 4 bases, and 8 bases lay between the germline ends. The CDR3 loop spans 13 amino acids. Germline V CDR1 and CDR2: SGHNT, YYREEE (reference sequence). The CDR3 loop reads CASSLVADYEQYF. Here the CDR3 DNA reads TGTGCCAGCAGCTTGGTTGCAGATTACGAGCAGTACTTC.

J is TRBJ1-2 and V is TRBV6-5; D ambiguous. The CDR3 totals 14 residues. Germline assignment: CDR1 MNHEY and CDR2 SVGAGI. The germline V and J ends were trimmed by 0 bases and 5 bases, with 10 bases remaining between them. This CDR3 reads CASSYSPPTYGYTF. CDR3 DNA sequence: TGTGCCAGCAGTTACTCCCCCCCCACTTATGGCTACACCTTC.

The chain links TRBV19 to TRBJ1-5, with 9 bases aligning to TRBD1. This CDR3 is 13 amino acids long. J gave up 6 bases and V 4 bases, and 1 base lay outside the gene matches. CDR1 is LNHDA and CDR2 is SQIVND in the germline V gene (reference sequence). The CDR3 region has the DNA TGTGCCAGTAGTAGGACAGGGGTTCAGCCCCAGCATTTT. This gives the protein CASSRTGVQPQHF.

This chain links TRBV7-8 with TRBJ1-3; maybe TRBD1 (5 bases). From germline, CDR1 is SGHVS and CDR2 FQNEAQ. There are 14 residues in the CDR3. V was shortened by 3 bases and J by 2 bases, with 8 bases between the two germline ends. CDR3 DNA sequence: TGTGCCAGCAGCTTGGGAGGGGCTGGAAACACCATATATTTT. This sequence encodes CASSLGGAGNTIYF.

The rearrangement joins TRBV3-1 (or the pseudogene TRBV3-2) to TRBJ1-6; D is ambiguous. Germline CDR1 is LGHDT and CDR2 is YNNKEL (reference sequence). The length of the CDR3 is 11 residues. The V gene lost 6 bases and the J gene lost 7 bases, with 4 bases spanning the gap. The CDR3 loop reads CASSQNSPLHF. The CDR3 DNA reads TGTGCCAGCAGTCAGAATTCACCCCTCCACTTT.

The chain couples TRBV19 to TRBJ2-2; TRBD1 matches at 9 bases. CDR1 and CDR2 (germline): LNHDA, SQIVND (reference sequence). With 6 bases clipped from V and 7 bases from J, the junction kept 15 bases outside the gene matches. This CDR3 is 17 amino acids long. The CDR3 is CASSTPAGTGKNGELFF. The CDR3 DNA reads as TGTGCCAGTAGCACCCCCGCCGGGACAGGGAAGAACGGGGAGCTGTTTTTT.